The 15 T cell receptor beta chains given below trace back to one sample, sequenced in a study of response to subunit inactivated influenza vaccine. TCRdb ran MiXCR on the RT-PCR reads and lists one entry per CDR3 protein. The sample holds about 480,000 distinct CDR3 sequences; around 25% are singletons and the top ten take over 1.5%. The sample consisted of CD4+ T cells sorted from PBMCs, taken roughly 5 days after vaccination. The source of these receptors is a man aged 45 to 65 who received an inactivated influenza vaccine.

V gene TRBV6-2 or TRBV6-3 combines with J gene TRBJ2-3, with a weak D call TRBD2 (6 bases). V lost 6 bases and J lost 3, with 16 bases in between. The germline gives CDR1 MNHEY, CDR2 SVGEGT. CDR3 length: 15 amino acids. DNA of the CDR3: TGTGCCAGCAGGGAGGGATCTACACTTACAGATACGCAGTATTTT. It is translated as CASREGSTLTDTQYF.

The sample holds a few counts of this clonotype. The chain combines TRBV7-9 with TRBJ2-1, with D unclear. The germline V gene has CDR1 SEHNR and CDR2 FQNEAQ (reference sequence). The CDR3 consists of 16 residues. The ends were cut back, 2 bases at V and 5 bases at J, with 16 bases in the middle. CDR3 nucleotide sequence: TGTGCCAGCAGCTTACCTCCTCGACCCCCCCACAATGAGCAGTTCTTC. It specifies CASSLPPRPPHNEQFF.

The chain links TRBV5-1 to TRBJ2-6; D uncertain. The CDR3 has 16 residues. Deletions cut 2 bases from V and 0 bases from J, with 9 bases between. Germline V gene sequence: CDR1 SGHRS, CDR2 YFSETQ. CDR3 DNA: TGCGCCAGCAGCTTTGGACCGAACTCTGGGGCCAACGTCCTGACTTTC. Its translation is CASSFGPNSGANVLTF.

The chain links TRBV11-2 to TRBJ2-2; D possibly corresponds to TRBD2 (7 bases). Trimming pared 5 bases from V and 4 bases from J, leaving 20 bases between. The CDR3 length is 17 residues. Germline CDR1 reads SGHAT; CDR2 reads FQNNGV. CDR3: CASSLVRGSGVTGELFF. The CDR3 DNA sequence: TGTGCCAGCAGCCTCGTAAGGGGGAGCGGGGTCACCGGGGAGCTGTTTTTT. Variable domain in full (rest from reference TRBV11-2 and TRBJ2-2): EAGVAQSPRYKIIEKRQSVAFWCNPISGHATLYWYQQILGQGPKLLIQFQNNGVVDDSQLPKDRFSAERLKGVDSTLKIQPAKLEDSAVYLCASSLVRGSGVTGELFFGEGSRLTVL.

The chain links TRBV27 to TRBJ2-7; D unresolved. Trimming cost V 4 bases and J 2 bases, with 15 bases left between them. CDR1 is MNHEY, CDR2 SMNVEV, per germline (reference sequence). The CDR3 has 15 residues. CDR3 residues: CASSSRQGPTYEQYF. The CDR3 DNA reads TGTGCCAGCAGTTCCCGACAAGGCCCGACCTACGAGCAGTACTTC.

The V and J genes are TRBV5-1 and TRBJ2-5; 7 bases map to TRBD1. The J segment lost 5 bases and the V segment lost 3 bases, leaving 4 bases of the junction unmatched. Germline values: CDR1 SGHRS, CDR2 YFSETQ. The length of the CDR3 is 13 residues. CDR3 protein: CASSSTGWETQYF. CDR3 coding DNA: TGCGCCAGCAGCTCGACAGGGTGGGAGACCCAGTACTTC.

The sample holds many counts of this clonotype. This chain uses TRBV29-1 with TRBJ1-4; D ambiguous. Trimming took off 0 bases at V and 0 bases at J, with 5 bases between the two ends. CDR1 is SQVTM and CDR2 is ANQGSEA in the germline V gene. The CDR3 covers 14 residues. In DNA form, the CDR3 reads TGCAGCGTTGAAGATCGGTCAACTAATGAAAAACTGTTTTTT. Its translation: CSVEDRSTNEKLFF.

This clonotype was detected a few times. The CDR3 sequence: CAISESLGGHGANVLTF. CDR3 DNA: TGTGCCATCAGTGAGTCCTTAGGGGGCCATGGGGCCAACGTCCTGACTTTC. J is TRBJ2-6 and V is TRBV10-3, with TRBD1 matching over 7 bases. Trimming cost V 0 bases and J 3 bases; bases outside gene matches: 5. This CDR3 contains 17 residues. The V gene's germline CDR1 is ENHRY and CDR2 SYGVKD.

V usage is TRBV27 and J usage is TRBJ2-1; D gene unclear. Trimming shortened V by 7 bases and J by 9 bases, and 10 bases separated the two germline ends. This CDR3 contains 11 residues. From germline, CDR1 is MNHEY and CDR2 SMNVEV (reference sequence). Here the CDR3 DNA reads TGTGCCAGCATACGGAACGGTGAGCAGTTCTTC. Protein sequence: CASIRNGEQFF.

The V and J genes are TRBV4-3 and TRBJ2-1; either TRBD1 or TRBD2 may supply D (5 bases each). The CDR3 has 20 residues. Germline V gives CDR1 LGHNA, CDR2 YSLEER. V lost 1 base and J lost 1, with 23 bases in between. The CDR3 here is CASSQAGTETFTRSYNEQFF. The CDR3, as DNA: TGCGCCAGCAGCCAAGCCGGGACCGAAACATTTACTAGGTCCTACAATGAGCAGTTCTTC.

CDR3 protein: CASSYRETFSEQYF. The CDR3 DNA reads as TGTGCCAGCAGTTATCGGGAAACTTTCTCCGAGCAGTACTTC. The rearrangement uses TRBV6-2 or TRBV6-3 and TRBJ2-7, with D maybe TRBD2 (5 bases). CDR1 and CDR2 (germline): MNHEY, SVGEGT. The CDR3 contains 14 residues. V was trimmed by 3 bases and J by 6 bases, leaving 15 bases between them.

This chain uses TRBV18 with TRBJ2-1, with D perhaps TRBD1 or TRBD2 (5 bases each). Trimming took off 5 bases at V and 7 bases at J, with 12 bases between the two ends. CDR3 length: 13 amino acids. Germline CDR1 reads KGHSH; CDR2 reads LQKENI. The CDR3 DNA sequence: TGTGCCAGCTCAATCGGGACGGAAAATGAGCAGTTCTTC. Translated, it gives CASSIGTENEQFF.

There are many counts of this clonotype. J is TRBJ2-7 and V is TRBV7-6; tentatively, D is TRBD2 (6 bases). Trimming pared 1 base from V and 0 bases from J, leaving 13 bases between. Germline values: CDR1 SGHVS, CDR2 FNYEAQ. The CDR3 has 16 amino acids. The CDR3 sequence: CASSLVLGLTSYEQYF. Here the CDR3 DNA reads TGTGCCAGCAGCTTAGTTTTGGGACTCACCTCCTACGAGCAGTACTTC. Combining the CDR3 with reference TRBV7-6 and TRBJ2-7 gives the whole variable domain GAGVSQSPRYKVTKRGQDVALRCDPISGHVSLYWYRQALGQGPEFLTYFNYEAQQDKSGLPNDRFSAERPEGSISTLTIQRTEQRDSAMYRCASSLVLGLTSYEQYFGPGTRLTVT.

The genes are TRBV12-3 or TRBV12-4 and TRBJ2-7, with D possibly TRBD1 on 6 matching bases. The CDR3 has 13 amino acids. Trimming cost V 6 bases and J 6 bases, with 15 bases left between them. The CDR3 sequence is CASRLTGTGEQYF. DNA of the CDR3: TGTGCCAGCAGATTAACAGGGACGGGCGAGCAGTACTTC.

This clonotype occurred a few times. The chain uses TRBV7-2 and TRBJ1-6; the D gene is possibly TRBD1 (5 bases). V lost 4 bases and J lost 7, with 14 bases in between. Germline V gene data show CDR1 as SGHTA and CDR2 as FQGNSA. CDR3 length: 15 amino acids. In DNA form, the CDR3 reads TGTGCCAGCAGCTCCACGGGACGGCTAAATTCACCCCTCCACTTT. This codes for CASSSTGRLNSPLHF.